This TCR beta chain was documented in a study of STAT5B mutations in CD4+ large granular lymphocyte leukemia. This clone has just a few counts. One end of the junction varies from germline; a read error may be responsible. Generated by immunoSEQ multiplex PCR, the TCRdb table keeps only in-frame clones and is missing some. Of around 30,000 clones in the sample, just under 75% were seen once. CDR1 and CDR2 from the germline V gene are SGHRS and YFSETQ. The CDR3 sequence is 14 residues long. Sequencing used CD4+ T cells from blood buffy coats. V and J are TRBV5-1 and TRBJ1-1; 7 nucleotides align to TRBD1. This TCR was sampled from a human donor in good health. This chain's CDR3 is CASSLTGMNTEAFF. The CDR3 bases are TGCGCAAGCAGCTTGACAGGGATGAACACTGAAGCTTTCTTT.